This T cell receptor (beta chain) was found in a study of cytomegalovirus exposure and HLA in healthy donors. Whole-study findings and limits: Later work associated 17,000 or so TCR beta sequences with HLA alleles at 0.05 false discovery rate.

The PCR was carried out with 60 Vbeta primers and 13 Jbeta primers. Measured with immunoSEQ multiplex PCR; TCRdb has only the in-frame clones, and not every one. The top ten hold around 1.7% of the sample, which has 200,000 or so clones, around 85% seen once. In the case of this clone: Antigen specificity is unknown. The CDR3 ends on some other residue instead of the conserved phenylalanine or tryptophan, so this is likely a read error.

The J segment lost 3 bases and the V segment lost 5 bases, leaving 5 bases of the junction unmatched. The germline V gene encodes CDR1 LGHNT and CDR2 FRNRAP. There are 14 residues in the CDR3. Sequencing used PBMCs. V is TRBV12-5 and J is TRBJ2-3, with 7 bases identical to TRBD2. The receptor was isolated from a man over 45 in good health and CMV-seronegative. The CDR3 loop reads CASGPGLGTDTQYI. For the CDR3, the DNA is TGTGCTAGTGGTCCAGGACTAGGAACAGATACGCAGTATATT.